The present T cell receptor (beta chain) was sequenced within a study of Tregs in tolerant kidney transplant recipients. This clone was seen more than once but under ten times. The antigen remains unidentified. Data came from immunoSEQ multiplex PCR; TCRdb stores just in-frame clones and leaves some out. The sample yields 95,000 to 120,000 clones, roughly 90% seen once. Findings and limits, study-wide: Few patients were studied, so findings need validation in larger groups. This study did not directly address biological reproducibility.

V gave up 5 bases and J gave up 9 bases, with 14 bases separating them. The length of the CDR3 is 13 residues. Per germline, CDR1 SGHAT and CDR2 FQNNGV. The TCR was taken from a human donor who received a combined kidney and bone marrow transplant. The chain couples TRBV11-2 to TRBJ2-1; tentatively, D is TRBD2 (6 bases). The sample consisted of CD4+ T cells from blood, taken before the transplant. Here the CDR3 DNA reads TGTGCCAGCAGCCCCGGGAGCTTGACTGAGCAGTTCTTC. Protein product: CASSPGSLTEQFF.